This T cell receptor (beta chain) was recovered during a study of CD8 T cells in ankylosing spondylitis. Notes on the study in general: With a CD8+ phenotype, disease-linked clones were relatively rare in peripheral blood. Apparently characteristic of ankylosing spondylitis blood was a TCR beta motif (roughly 8 highly homologous variants).

V lost 5 bases to trimming and J lost 8 bases; unmatched junction nucleotides: 5. Germline assignment: CDR1 MDHEN and CDR2 SYDVKM. This CDR3 comprises 13 residues. TCRdb ran MiXCR on the 5' RACE reads and lists one entry per CDR3 protein. Among 250,000 to 300,000 distinct CDR3 sequences listed, 18% were seen once. Details on this clonotype: What it recognizes is unknown.

The sequence came from a male donor with ankylosing spondylitis or in good health (not recorded which). The material sequenced was blood, either unsorted or a sorted T cell fraction (not recorded which). The chain recombines TRBV28 with TRBJ2-3, with 9 positions matching TRBD2. The CDR3 coding sequence is TGTGCCAGCAGTCCGATAGCGGGAGCTACGCAGTATTTT. The encoded protein is CASSPIAGATQYF.